Listed here are 19 T cell receptor beta chains from one sample, sequenced in a study of cytomegalovirus exposure and HLA in healthy donors. Vbeta (60) and Jbeta (13) primers were used in the PCR. Libraries were prepared by immunoSEQ multiplex PCR; TCRdb keeps only in-frame clonotypes and omits some of them. This sample's table reports about 210,000 clones. Sequencing was done on a sample of PBMCs. The receptors shown here come from a woman in her 30s in good health and CMV-seropositive.

The V and J genes are TRBV30 and TRBJ2-2; TRBD2 aligns across 7 bases. This CDR3 region has 15 residues. With V trimmed by 7 bases and J by 2 bases, 10 bases remained unmatched. The germline gives CDR1 GTSNPN, CDR2 SVGIG (reference sequence). This CDR3 is CASGGSRFNTGELFF. The CDR3, as DNA: TGTGCCTCCGGGGGGTCACGGTTTAACACCGGGGAGCTGTTTTTT.

This chain connects TRBV13 to TRBJ1-4, with 9 bases identical to TRBD1. Germline V gene sequence: CDR1 PRHDT, CDR2 FYEKMQ (reference sequence). The ends lost 0 bases at V and 0 bases at J; junction bases unmatched: 2. The CDR3 runs 17 residues. As DNA, the CDR3 is TGTGCCAGCAGCTTAGGCGACAGGGGGGCAACTAATGAAAAACTGTTTTTT. It codes for CASSLGDRGATNEKLFF.

This chain connects TRBV6-4 to TRBJ2-4; maybe TRBD1 (6 bases). CDR1 is MRHNA and CDR2 is SNTAGT in the germline V gene. Trimming took 6 bases from V and 8 from J, leaving 14 bases between them. CDR3 size: 13 residues. The CDR3 nucleotides read TGTGCCAGCAGGTACAGGGAGATGGACATTCAGTACTTC. Its protein is CASRYREMDIQYF.

The chain carries TRBV18 and TRBJ2-2, with 8 bases matching TRBD1. Germline-derived CDR1 and CDR2 are KGHSH and LQKENI. This CDR3 spans 15 amino acids. The J segment lost 4 bases and the V segment lost 1 base, leaving 2 bases of the junction unmatched. The CDR3 protein is CASSPRTGRTGELFF. The CDR3 nucleotides read TGTGCCAGCTCACCACGGACAGGGCGCACCGGGGAGCTGTTTTTT.

The rearrangement links TRBV2 to TRBJ1-2, with TRBD1 identical over 8 bases. This CDR3 is 14 amino acids long. Germline V gene lookup returns CDR1 SNHLY and CDR2 FYNNEI. V lost 5 bases, J lost 5 bases, and 7 bases stayed unmatched. CDR3 coding DNA: TGTGCCAGCAGTCAAACAGGGGGGGGATATGGCTACACCTTC. Translation: CASSQTGGGYGYTF.

The chain joins TRBV7-2 to TRBJ2-5; 11 nucleotides agree with TRBD2. Germline CDR1 and CDR2: SGHTA and FQGNSA. Trimming took 5 bases from V and 2 from J; bases not matched to a gene: 7. CDR3 length equals 16 residues. The CDR3 here is CASSPRTSGLQETQYF. DNA of the CDR3: TGTGCCAGCAGCCCCCGGACTAGCGGGCTGCAAGAGACCCAGTACTTC.

This rearrangement joins TRBV29-1 to TRBJ2-7; a possible D gene is TRBD2 (5 bases). The CDR3 is made up of 14 amino acids. Germline loops: CDR1 SQVTM, CDR2 ANQGSEA. Trimming took off 7 bases at V and 2 bases at J, with 18 bases between the two ends. The DNA for the CDR3 is TGCAGCGGAGGCACGGGGTACCCCCCCTACGAGCAGTACTTC. It encodes CSGGTGYPPYEQYF.

The chain links TRBV28 to TRBJ2-7; D is perhaps TRBD2 (6 bases). This CDR3 spans 15 amino acids. Trimming shortened V by 11 bases and J by 3 bases, and 23 bases separated the two germline ends. Per germline, CDR1 MDHEN and CDR2 SYDVKM. The CDR3 coding sequence is TGTGCCGTTGCAACGTCCGGGACGGGAGTCTACGAGCAGTACTTC. This sequence encodes CAVATSGTGVYEQYF.

The rearrangement joins TRBV2 to TRBJ2-3; 10 nucleotides line up with TRBD2. The CDR3 totals 15 residues. With 6 bases clipped from V and 1 base from J, the junction kept 4 bases outside the gene matches. Germline CDR1 is SNHLY and CDR2 is FYNNEI. In DNA form, the CDR3 reads TGTGCCAGCAGCCTTACTAGCGGGGGCACAGATACGCAGTATTTT. Its protein is CASSLTSGGTDTQYF.

Turning to this clone: Within the sample, other DNA sequences also encode this same CDR3. CDR3 sequence (DNA): TGCAGCGTCGCTTTTCTAGCGGGAGGAACGGATACGCAGTATTTT. It translates to CSVAFLAGGTDTQYF. The rearrangement uses TRBV29-1 and TRBJ2-3, with 11 bases identical to TRBD2. CDR1 SQVTM and CDR2 ANQGSEA come from the germline V gene. This CDR3 spans 15 amino acids. V was clipped by 6 bases and J by 6 bases; unmatched bases: 11.

The chain employs TRBV2 and TRBJ1-3; 8 bases align to TRBD1. The CDR3 is 15 residues long. Trimming removed 10 bases from V and 2 bases from J; junction bases left unmatched: 10. Germline V gene data show CDR1 as SNHLY and CDR2 as FYNNEI. CDR3 DNA sequence: TGTGCCATCGGCGGACAGGGAGAGACTGGAAACACCATATATTTT. Its protein product is CAIGGQGETGNTIYF.

This sequence joins TRBV4-3 and TRBJ1-4; D perhaps matches TRBD1 (6 bases). This CDR3 region has 16 residues. Germline V lookup: CDR1 LGHNA, CDR2 YSLEER. V was shortened by 5 bases and J by 2 bases, with 15 bases between the two germline ends. CDR3: CASSIDKTGTNEKLFF. In DNA, the CDR3 is TGCGCCAGCAGCATTGACAAAACAGGGACTAATGAAAAACTGTTTTTT.

Worth noting for this clone: This CDR3 is also generated by other DNA sequences in the sample. The V call is TRBV14, the J call TRBJ2-2, with 8 bases aligning to TRBD2. The V gene's germline CDR1 is SGHDN and CDR2 FVKESK. Germline trimming cut 5 bases from V and 2 bases from J; bases unmatched to any gene: 16. The CDR3 sequence is 19 residues long. CDR3 loop: CASSILFGLAGGNTGELFF. The CDR3 nucleotides are TGTGCCAGCAGCATCCTATTCGGACTCGCGGGGGGTAACACCGGGGAGCTGTTTTTT.

With regard to this clone: The junction and the germline gene differ at one end; a read error may be behind it. The V call is TRBV5-1, the J call TRBJ2-5; TRBD2 agrees at 14 bases. CDR1 and CDR2 (germline): SGHRS, YFSETQ. CDR3 length: 15 residues. Here the CDR3 reads CASSLGLAGAETQYF. The CDR3 bases are TGCGCCAGCAGTTTGGGACTAGCGGGAGCGGAGACCCAGTACTTC.

The chain has TRBV18 and TRBJ1-2; no reliable D call. Trimming cost V 5 bases and J 9 bases, with 13 bases left between them. CDR3 length equals 12 residues. CDR1 is KGHSH and CDR2 is LQKENI in the germline V gene. This chain's CDR3 is CASSAREYSYTF. The CDR3 coding sequence is TGTGCCAGCTCAGCTCGGGAGTATAGCTACACCTTC.

The chain has TRBV29-1 and TRBJ2-5; 10 bases match TRBD2. J lost 4 bases, V lost 7 bases, and 9 bases had no gene match. This CDR3 region has 14 residues. Germline-derived CDR1 and CDR2 are SQVTM and ANQGSEA. CDR3 sequence reads: CSAMSGGAPETQYF. The CDR3 region has the DNA TGCAGCGCAATGAGCGGGGGGGCCCCAGAGACCCAGTACTTC.

The chain has TRBV29-1 and TRBJ1-2; D remains unclear. The ends were cut back, 5 bases at V and 8 bases at J, with 18 bases in the middle. Looked up from germline, CDR1 is SQVTM and CDR2 is ANQGSEA. CDR3 length equals 13 residues. The chain's CDR3 is CSVRQAPNQGYTF. The CDR3 nucleotides are TGCAGCGTTCGCCAAGCGCCAAACCAGGGCTACACCTTC.

The chain uses TRBV11-2 and TRBJ2-7; D is perhaps TRBD2 (7 bases). The CDR3 contains 14 residues. The germline CDR1 and CDR2 sequences are SGHAT and FQNNGV. The V gene lost 5 bases and the J gene lost 2 bases, with 13 bases spanning the gap. The CDR3 sequence: CASSPKGGAYEQYF. CDR3 coding DNA: TGTGCCAGCAGCCCCAAGGGGGGGGCCTACGAGCAGTACTTC. The variable domain in full, completed from reference TRBV11-2 and TRBJ2-7, reads EAGVAQSPRYKIIEKRQSVAFWCNPISGHATLYWYQQILGQGPKLLIQFQNNGVVDDSQLPKDRFSAERLKGVDSTLKIQPAKLEDSAVYLCASSPKGGAYEQYFGPGTRLTVT.

The J gene is TRBJ1-2, the V gene TRBV7-2, with 7 bases lining up with TRBD1. V shed 5 bases and J 0 bases; nucleotides not matched to a gene: 6. CDR3 size: 15 residues. Germline V gene data show CDR1 as SGHTA and CDR2 as FQGNSA. CDR3 amino acids: CASSPGQPANYGYTF. DNA for the CDR3: TGTGCCAGCAGCCCGGGACAGCCAGCTAACTATGGCTACACCTTC.